This entry lists 14 T cell receptor beta chains sequenced from one sample in a study of T cells in Graves' hyperthyroidism and ophthalmopathy. Authors of the study amplified TCR beta CDR3 regions from RNA transcripts. With the HTBI primer set, the TCR CDR3 went through a first round of RT-PCR. MiXCR, run by TCRdb on the multiplex PCR reads, gives a single entry per CDR3 protein. The top ten clones hold under 15% of a sample with around 600,000 distinct CDR3 sequences, roughly 15% of them seen once. The sequenced sample consisted of blood. These receptors were taken from a woman aged 45 to 65 with Graves' ophthalmopathy.

This clonotype has a handful of counts. The chain carries TRBV12-3 or TRBV12-4 and TRBJ2-1; 8 bases are a match to TRBD2. This CDR3 has 16 residues. Trimming took 4 bases from V and 0 from J; bases not matched to a gene: 5. DNA for the CDR3: TGTGCCAGCAGTTCACTAGCGGCTCCCTCCTACAATGAGCAGTTCTTC. Protein: CASSSLAAPSYNEQFF.

This clonotype was found a few times. The chain has TRBV12-3 or TRBV12-4 and TRBJ1-6; the D is unclear. V was cut by 3 bases and J by 4 bases, with 10 bases left in between. The CDR3 consists of 15 residues. The CDR3 protein is CASSFKADYNSPLHF. In DNA form, the CDR3 reads TGTGCCAGCAGTTTTAAGGCAGATTATAATTCACCCCTCCACTTT.

This clonotype occurred many times. The chain employs TRBV29-1 and TRBJ2-7; D is possibly TRBD2 (5 bases). V shed 7 bases and J shed 8 bases, with 21 bases lying between them. The CDR3 is 13 residues long. Germline CDR1 SQVTM, CDR2 ANQGSEA. CDR3: CSAASWGAEKQYF. The CDR3 DNA follows: TGCAGCGCGGCTAGCTGGGGAGCAGAGAAGCAGTACTTC.

This clonotype was seen only once. This chain connects TRBV19 to TRBJ2-1; perhaps TRBD2 as D (6 bases). Germline V gene lookup returns CDR1 LNHDA and CDR2 SQIVND (reference sequence). Trimming took 5 bases from V and 8 from J, leaving 25 bases between them. The CDR3 spans 17 residues. The CDR3: CASSPRVTRSSTDEQFF. DNA of the CDR3: TGTGCCAGTAGTCCCCGCGTGACTAGGAGTTCGACGGATGAGCAGTTCTTC. Drawing the rest from reference TRBV19 and TRBJ2-1, the complete variable domain is DGGITQSPKYLFRKEGQNVTLSCEQNLNHDAMYWYRQDPGQGLRLIYYSQIVNDFQKGDIAEGYSVSREKKESFPLTVTSAQKNPTAFYLCASSPRVTRSSTDEQFFGPGTRLTVL.

A few counts support this clonotype. The V call is TRBV6-1, the J call TRBJ1-2; D unclear. Germline V gene sequence: CDR1 MNHNS, CDR2 SASEGT. The V and J ends lost 3 bases and 8 bases respectively, with 16 bases between them. There are 14 residues in the CDR3. The CDR3 DNA sequence: TGTGCCAGCAGTGATAGTCTTCCTTCTTACGGCTACACCTTC. It yields the protein CASSDSLPSYGYTF.

The table lists this clonotype with many counts. V and J are TRBV5-1 and TRBJ2-1; D is ambiguous. This CDR3 is built from 17 residues. Deletions cut 1 base from V and 8 bases from J, with 22 bases between. Germline V lookup: CDR1 SGHRS, CDR2 YFSETQ. CDR3 DNA sequence: TGCGCCAGCAGCTTGTTATCGGATCCGACTCTTGGGGATGAGCAGTTCTTC. Its translation is CASSLLSDPTLGDEQFF. Looking up the rest from reference TRBV5-1 and TRBJ2-1 gives the full variable domain: KAGVTQTPRYLIKTRGQQVTLSCSPISGHRSVSWYQQTPGQGLQFLFEYFSETQRNKGNFPGRFSGRQFSNSRSEMNVSTLELGDSALYLCASSLLSDPTLGDEQFFGPGTRLTVL.

This clonotype came up many times. The genes are TRBV6-2 or TRBV6-3 and TRBJ2-1; 9 positions agree with TRBD1. Germline CDR1 reads MNHEY; CDR2 reads SVGEGT. This CDR3 has 19 amino acids. V lost 5 bases and J lost 1; bases outside the gene matches: 15. CDR3 DNA: TGTGCCAGCAGTCGTCCCGGGACAGGGAACCAGGGGTCCTACAATGAGCAGTTCTTC. Translated: CASSRPGTGNQGSYNEQFF.

The table lists this clonotype with many counts. V and J are TRBV20-1 and TRBJ2-1; weak D call: TRBD2 (5 bases). The CDR3 consists of 12 residues. Trimming took off 6 bases at V and 3 bases at J, with 9 bases between the two ends. Germline V lookup: CDR1 DFQATT, CDR2 SNEGSKA (reference sequence). DNA for the CDR3: TGCAGTGCGAGGGAGTTCTACAATGAGCAGTTCTTC. This translates into CSAREFYNEQFF.

This clonotype was found many times. The chain employs TRBV28 and TRBJ1-5; TRBD1 is a possible D gene (5 bases). From germline, CDR1 is MDHEN and CDR2 SYDVKM. CDR3 length equals 14 residues. V dropped 1 base and J dropped 6 bases, with 10 bases sitting between them. CDR3 amino acids: CASSLLGGGQPQHF. The CDR3 coding sequence is TGTGCCAGCAGTTTATTGGGGGGTGGTCAGCCCCAGCATTTT.

This clonotype came up many times. This sequence joins TRBV30 and TRBJ2-7, with D possibly TRBD1 on 6 matching bases. Trimming stripped 3 bases from V and 3 bases from J, with 15 bases between. The CDR3 has 14 residues. Per germline, CDR1 GTSNPN and CDR2 SVGIG (reference sequence). CDR3 DNA sequence: TGTGCCTGGAGCGAGACAGGCCCGGGCTACGAGCAGTACTTC. It translates to CAWSETGPGYEQYF.

This clonotype was detected a few times. The V gene is TRBV7-2, the J gene TRBJ1-2; D remains unclear. The CDR3 covers 13 residues. The germline V and J ends were trimmed by 6 bases and 2 bases, with 10 bases remaining between them. Germline V gives CDR1 SGHTA, CDR2 FQGNSA. CDR3: CASSSITNYGYTF. The DNA for the CDR3 is TGTGCCAGCAGTAGTATTACCAACTATGGCTACACCTTC. Drawing the rest from reference TRBV7-2 and TRBJ1-2, the complete variable domain is GAGVSQSPSNKVTEKGKDVELRCDPISGHTALYWYRQSLGQGLEFLIYFQGNSAPDKSGLPSDRFSAERTGGSVSTLTIQRTQQEDSAVYLCASSSITNYGYTFGSGTRLTVV.

The rearrangement uses TRBV9 and TRBJ2-1; TRBD1 matches at 8 bases. The CDR3 loop spans 12 amino acids. The germline CDR1 and CDR2 sequences are SGDLS and YYNGEE. With 3 bases clipped from V and 9 bases from J, the junction kept 2 bases outside the gene matches. The CDR3 is CASSAGTGEQFF. The CDR3 DNA sequence: TGTGCCAGCAGCGCGGGGACAGGTGAGCAGTTCTTC.

A remark on this clonotype: Relative to the germline gene, one junction end is altered; a read error may explain this. This chain uses TRBV28 with TRBJ2-3, with no clear D. Germline CDR1 MDHEN, CDR2 SYDVKM. This CDR3 contains 11 residues. The CDR3 protein is CVSKFFYTQYF. The CDR3 nucleotides are TGTGTCAGCAAATTCTTTTATACGCAGTATTTT.

The gene calls are TRBV5-4 and TRBJ2-5; 9 bases agree with TRBD1. V was clipped by 4 bases and J by 0 bases; unmatched bases: 10. There are 17 residues in the CDR3. The V gene's germline CDR1 is SGHNT and CDR2 YYREEE (reference sequence). The CDR3: CASSEKDRGMDQETQYF. CDR3 coding DNA: TGTGCCAGCAGCGAAAAGGACAGGGGAATGGACCAAGAGACCCAGTACTTC.